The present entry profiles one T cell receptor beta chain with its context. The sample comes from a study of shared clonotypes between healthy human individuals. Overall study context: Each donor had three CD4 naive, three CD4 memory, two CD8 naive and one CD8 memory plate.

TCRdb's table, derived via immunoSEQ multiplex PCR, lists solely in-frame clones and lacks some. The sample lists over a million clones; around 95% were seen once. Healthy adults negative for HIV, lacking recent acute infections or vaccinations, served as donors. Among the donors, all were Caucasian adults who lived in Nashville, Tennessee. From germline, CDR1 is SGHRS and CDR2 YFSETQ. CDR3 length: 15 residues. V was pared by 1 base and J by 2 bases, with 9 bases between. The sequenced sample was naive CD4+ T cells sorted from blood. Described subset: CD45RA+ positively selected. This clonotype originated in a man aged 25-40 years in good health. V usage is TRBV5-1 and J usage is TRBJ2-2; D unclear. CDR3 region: CASSLNTYNTGELFF. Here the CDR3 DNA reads TGCGCCAGCAGCTTGAACACTTACAACACCGGGGAGCTGTTTTTT.